These 14 T cell receptor beta chains originate from one sample sequenced in a study of blood T cell repertoires in COVID-19. Here immunoSEQ multiplex PCR was the method, and the copy in TCRdb shows in-frame clones only, minus some. The data contain approximately 190,000 clones, about four fifths of them seen just once; the ten biggest clones take up around 8%. The specimen was peripheral blood. These receptors came from a woman in her sixties or seventies with COVID-19, enrolled during active disease.

This chain uses TRBV6-6 with TRBJ2-3, with a weak D call TRBD2 (5 bases). The V end was cut by 5 bases, the J end by 4 bases, with 22 bases between. Germline V gives CDR1 MNHNY, CDR2 SVGAGI (reference sequence). CDR3 length equals 17 residues. This chain's CDR3 is CASSPLPPSRGADTQYF. As DNA, the CDR3 is TGTGCCAGCAGTCCCCTTCCGCCTAGCCGAGGTGCAGATACGCAGTATTTT.

The chain recombines TRBV19 with TRBJ2-5; D remains unclear. Trimming cost V 5 bases and J 5 bases, with 12 bases left between them. There are 13 residues in the CDR3. Germline V lookup: CDR1 LNHDA, CDR2 SQIVND (reference sequence). CDR3 amino acids: CASSVWLGETQYF. CDR3 in DNA: TGTGCCAGTAGTGTCTGGCTCGGGGAGACCCAGTACTTC.

V usage is TRBV30 and J usage is TRBJ2-1; D is possibly TRBD2 (5 bases). V lost 3 bases and J lost 10, with 10 bases in between. Germline V gene data show CDR1 as GTSNPN and CDR2 as SVGIG (reference sequence). This CDR3 is 11 amino acids long. In nucleotides, the CDR3 is TGTGCCTGGAGCCAGAGGGTAGAGCAGTTCTTC. This translates into CAWSQRVEQFF.

CDR3 amino acids: CASSIGGGPTGELFF. The CDR3 nucleotides read TGTGCCAGTAGTATCGGGGGGGGACCAACCGGGGAGCTGTTTTTT. V is TRBV19 and J is TRBJ2-2, with 8 bases matching TRBD2. V lost 3 bases to trimming and J lost 5 bases; unmatched junction nucleotides: 5. The CDR3 extends over 15 amino acids. The V gene's germline CDR1 is LNHDA and CDR2 SQIVND (reference sequence).

The chain combines TRBV11-2 with TRBJ1-3; 8 bases map to TRBD1. The J segment lost 6 bases and the V segment lost 5 bases, leaving 18 bases of the junction unmatched. Germline V gives CDR1 SGHAT, CDR2 FQNNGV. The CDR3 consists of 18 residues. CDR3 DNA: TGTGCCAGCAGCCCTACTCGTTTGGGGACAGGATTTACAAACACCATATATTTT. The encoded protein is CASSPTRLGTGFTNTIYF. Full variable domain (remainder filled in from reference TRBV11-2 and TRBJ1-3): EAGVAQSPRYKIIEKRQSVAFWCNPISGHATLYWYQQILGQGPKLLIQFQNNGVVDDSQLPKDRFSAERLKGVDSTLKIQPAKLEDSAVYLCASSPTRLGTGFTNTIYFGEGSWLTVV.

The chain combines TRBV20-1 with TRBJ1-1, with D hard to call. This CDR3 is 10 amino acids long. The V and J ends lost 6 bases and 6 bases respectively, with 8 bases between them. In germline, CDR1 is DFQATT, CDR2 SNEGSKA (reference sequence). CDR3 residues: CSAGRAEAFF. As DNA, the CDR3 is TGCAGTGCCGGGAGGGCTGAAGCTTTCTTT.

The CDR3 nucleotides read TGTGCCAGCAGCGTAATTAGCGGGAGCTACAATGAGCAGTTCTTC. This codes for CASSVISGSYNEQFF. The genes are TRBV9 and TRBJ2-1, with 9 nucleotides matching TRBD2. The V segment lost 1 base and the J segment 3 bases; nucleotides outside the gene matches: 2. The germline CDR1 and CDR2 sequences are SGDLS and YYNGEE. The CDR3 extends over 15 amino acids.

CDR3 amino acids: CASSYGREVNQPQHF. The DNA of the CDR3 is TGTGCCAGCAGTTATGGCAGGGAGGTCAATCAGCCCCAGCATTTT. The rearrangement uses TRBV6-6 and TRBJ1-5; D may be TRBD1 (5 bases). Germline assignment: CDR1 MNHNY and CDR2 SVGAGI (reference sequence). The V end was cut by 3 bases, the J end by 3 bases, with 12 bases between. The CDR3 extends over 15 amino acids.

The rearrangement uses TRBV19 and TRBJ2-2; TRBD1 agrees at 9 bases. The CDR3 has 15 amino acids. CDR1 LNHDA and CDR2 SQIVND come from the germline V gene (reference sequence). V lost 7 bases, J lost 1 base, and 4 bases stayed unmatched. The CDR3 sequence: CASTAGQGNTGELFF. CDR3 bases: TGTGCCAGTACCGCGGGACAGGGGAACACCGGGGAGCTGTTTTTT.

The V call is TRBV18, the J call TRBJ2-7; 14 bases are a match to TRBD2. The germline CDR1 and CDR2 sequences are KGHSH and LQKENI. The V and J ends lost 5 bases and 4 bases, in that order; junction bases with no gene match: 7. The CDR3 is made up of 16 amino acids. The CDR3 loop is CASSSPGTSGRYEQYF. The CDR3, as DNA: TGTGCCAGCTCATCGCCCGGGACTAGCGGGAGATACGAGCAGTACTTC.

This clone was seen only once. This chain connects TRBV5-6 to TRBJ1-2, with TRBD1 as a possible D gene (5 bases). This CDR3 comprises 14 residues. V dropped 1 base and J dropped 5 bases, with 12 bases sitting between them. The germline gives CDR1 SGHDT, CDR2 YYEEEE. CDR3 DNA: TGTGCCAGCAGCTTGAGACAGTGGGTATATGGCTACACCTTC. Encoded protein: CASSLRQWVYGYTF.

J is TRBJ2-1 and V is TRBV11-1; 7 nucleotides line up with TRBD1. The J segment lost 2 bases and the V segment lost 0 bases, leaving 4 bases of the junction unmatched. The CDR3 consists of 16 residues. Germline loops: CDR1 SGHAT, CDR2 FQDESV (reference sequence). CDR3 DNA: TGTGCCAGCAGCTTAGCGTTAGGGGGCGCCTACAATGAGCAGTTCTTC. Its protein product is CASSLALGGAYNEQFF.

The chain employs TRBV7-6 and TRBJ2-1, with 10 bases identical to TRBD2. The CDR3 sequence is 16 residues long. CDR1 is SGHVS, CDR2 FNYEAQ, per germline. The J segment lost 4 bases and the V segment lost 4 bases, leaving 7 bases of the junction unmatched. CDR3 sequence (DNA): TGTGCCAGCAGCTCGCGGCTAGCGGGGGATTACAATGAGCAGTTCTTC. It encodes CASSSRLAGDYNEQFF. The full variable domain, completed using reference TRBV7-6 and TRBJ2-1, is GAGVSQSPRYKVTKRGQDVALRCDPISGHVSLYWYRQALGQGPEFLTYFNYEAQQDKSGLPNDRFSAERPEGSISTLTIQRTEQRDSAMYRCASSSRLAGDYNEQFFGPGTRLTVL.

This chain uses TRBV10-2 with TRBJ2-3, with TRBD2 identical over 12 bases. The V gene end was trimmed by 0 bases and the J gene end by 4 bases; junction bases not matched to a gene: 8. The CDR3 sequence is 18 residues long. Germline-derived CDR1 and CDR2 are WSHSY and SAAADI. CDR3 sequence: CASSESTRLAGVPDTQYF. CDR3 sequence (DNA): TGCGCCAGCAGTGAGTCGACTCGACTAGCGGGAGTTCCAGATACGCAGTATTTT.